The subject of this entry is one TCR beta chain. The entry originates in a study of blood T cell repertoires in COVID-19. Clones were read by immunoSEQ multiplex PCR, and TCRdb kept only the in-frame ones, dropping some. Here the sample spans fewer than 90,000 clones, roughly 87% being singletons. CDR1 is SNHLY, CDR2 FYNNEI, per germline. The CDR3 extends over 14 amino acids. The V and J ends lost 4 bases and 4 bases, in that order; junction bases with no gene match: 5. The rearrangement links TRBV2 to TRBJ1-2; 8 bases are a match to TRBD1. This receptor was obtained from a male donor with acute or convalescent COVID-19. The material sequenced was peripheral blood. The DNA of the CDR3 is TGTGCCAGCAGTGGGACAGGGCCAGGCTATGGCTACACCTTC. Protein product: CASSGTGPGYGYTF.